This T cell receptor (beta chain) was sequenced in a study of blood T cell repertoires in COVID-19. Overall study context: PBMCs, B-cell-depleted T cells, or T cells provided the cDNA or gDNA that made up the material.

Enrollees, roughly 18 to 90 years old, lived in some 24 US areas. Participant reports of clinical history set cohort assignment. In Cohort 3, a recovered donor had either two negative PCRs, clearance, or symptom resolution. The CDR3 covers 15 residues. V was clipped by 4 bases and J by 3 bases; unmatched bases: 7. Germline assignment: CDR1 MDHEN and CDR2 SYDVKM. TCRdb's copy holds only in-frame clones and misses some; the assay was immunoSEQ multiplex PCR. The table has some 260,000 clones, roughly 90% seen once. The chain couples TRBV28 to TRBJ2-7; 9 positions agree with TRBD1. The source of this sequence is a man between 40 and 49 years old who had recovered from COVID-19. Sequenced: PBMCs or T cells enriched from blood (not recorded which). The CDR3: CASSSPGQGNYEQYF. In nucleotides, the CDR3 is TGTGCCAGCAGTTCGCCGGGACAGGGTAACTACGAGCAGTACTTC.